This T cell receptor (beta chain) was recovered during a study of CD8+ T cells in alopecia areata. Study as a whole: Treatment ran 6 to 18 months, with 6 months of follow-up afterward.

Study-wide results and caveats: A large proportion of expanded lesional clones were detected persisting in scalp and blood during tofacitinib.

TCR sequencing used cDNA made by reverse transcription of extracted RNA. Measured with immunoSEQ multiplex PCR; TCRdb has only the in-frame clones, and not every one. Of hundreds of thousands of clones listed, roughly 50% were seen once; the top ten hold around 1.8%. As to treatment: oral pan-JAK inhibitor, 5-10 mg twice daily. To note about this clone: Antigen specificity is unknown.

The germline V and J ends were trimmed by 1 base and 4 bases, with 11 bases remaining between them. There are 16 residues in the CDR3. In germline, CDR1 is SNHLY, CDR2 FYNNEI. The source material was CD4+ T cells sorted from blood, sampled at week 24, from a patient treated with tofacitinib. The V call is TRBV2, the J call TRBJ1-6; D uncertain. This clonotype originated in a human donor with alopecia areata. DNA of the CDR3: TGTGCCAGCAGTGAAGAATCGGCTTCGTATAATTCACCCCTCCACTTT. Translation gives CASSEESASYNSPLHF.